This TCR beta chain was observed in a study of vaccination effects on CD4 cells after COVID-19. Remarks on this clone: Its cognate antigen is unknown.

V was pared by 0 bases and J by 3 bases, with 5 bases of the junction left unmatched. This CDR3 has 16 residues. Per the germline V gene, CDR1 is SGHNT and CDR2 is YYREEE (reference sequence). Sequencing was preceded by expansion of antigen-specific CD4+ T cells with viral peptide pools in the ViraFEST assay. On roughly day 9 of culture, CD4+ T cells were separated out. Generated by immunoSEQ multiplex PCR, the TCRdb table keeps only in-frame clones and is missing some. The sample lists roughly 11,000 clones, roughly 70% occurring once. Study results and caveats: At late timepoints after vaccination, vaccine- and infection-induced clones shrank markedly.

The sequence derives from a human donor who received a COVID-19 vaccine. The sample was CD4+ T cells from PBMCs cultured with HCoV-229E spike peptides, taken before COVID-19 vaccination. The V and J genes are TRBV5-4 and TRBJ2-7, with TRBD2 matching 11 bases. The DNA of the CDR3 is TGTGCCAGCAGCTTGGCGCCTAGCGGGGGGCACTACGAGCAGTACTTC. The encoded protein is CASSLAPSGGHYEQYF.